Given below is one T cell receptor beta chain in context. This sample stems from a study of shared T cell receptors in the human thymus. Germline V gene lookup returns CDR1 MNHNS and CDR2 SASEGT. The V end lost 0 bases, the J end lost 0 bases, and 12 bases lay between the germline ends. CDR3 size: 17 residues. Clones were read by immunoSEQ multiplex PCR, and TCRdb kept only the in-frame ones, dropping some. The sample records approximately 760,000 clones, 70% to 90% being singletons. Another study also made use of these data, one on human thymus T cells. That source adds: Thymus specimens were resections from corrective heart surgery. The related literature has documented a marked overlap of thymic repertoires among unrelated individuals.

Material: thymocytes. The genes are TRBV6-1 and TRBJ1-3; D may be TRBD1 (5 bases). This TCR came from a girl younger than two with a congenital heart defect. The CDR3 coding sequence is TGTGCCAGCAGTGAAGCTGTCGACGGACACTCTGGAAACACCATATATTTT. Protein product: CASSEAVDGHSGNTIYF.